The sequence of this T cell receptor beta chain was determined in a study of blood T cell repertoires in COVID-19. Study context: Italy, Spain and the United States were the sources of the convalescent and acute COVID-19 samples.

Allocation to cohorts depended on clinical history reported by the participants. In Cohort 3, a recovered donor had either two negative PCRs, clearance, or symptom resolution. The protocol was immunoSEQ multiplex PCR, while the TCRdb copy is restricted to in-frame clones and leaves out a portion. Among about 130,000 clones listed, 83% were seen once. The TCR was taken from a man younger than 40 who had recovered from COVID-19. The sequencing input was PBMCs or T cells enriched from blood (not recorded which).

The CDR3 loop reads CASRSQNSGNTIYF. CDR3 sequence (DNA): TGTGCCAGTAGATCACAGAACTCTGGAAACACCATATATTTT. V is TRBV19 and J is TRBJ1-3, with D hard to call. The germline V gene encodes CDR1 LNHDA and CDR2 SQIVND (reference sequence). The V end lost 6 bases, the J end lost 0 bases, and 9 bases lay between the germline ends. The CDR3 extends over 14 amino acids.